A single sample is the source of the 8 T cell receptor beta chains below, sequenced in a study of T cell changes during pregnancy in multiple sclerosis. Measured with immunoSEQ multiplex PCR; TCRdb has only the in-frame clones, and not every one. The sample includes around 21,000 clones, around 89% seen only once; the top ten take approximately 6.8%. The material sequenced was CD8+ T cells from peripheral blood mononuclear cells, taken in the third trimester of pregnancy. The source of these receptors is a female donor in good health, enrolled as a control in a pregnancy study.

The chain links TRBV7-9 to TRBJ2-7, with TRBD1 matching over 7 bases. The V gene's germline CDR1 is SEHNR and CDR2 FQNEAQ (reference sequence). V gave up 1 base and J gave up 13 bases; unmatched junction bases: 7. This CDR3 has 12 amino acids. In nucleotides, the CDR3 is TGTGCCAGCAGCTTAGGGCCGACAGGGAGCTACTTC. Its translation: CASSLGPTGSYF.

J is TRBJ2-1 and V is TRBV30, with D possibly matching TRBD2 (5 bases). V was trimmed by 4 bases and J by 6 bases, leaving 16 bases between them. The CDR3 consists of 14 residues. The germline CDR1 and CDR2 sequences are GTSNPN and SVGIG (reference sequence). The CDR3 DNA sequence: TGTGCCTGGATCAGGACTGGGCGGATCAATGAGCAGTTCTTC. Protein sequence: CAWIRTGRINEQFF.

V gene TRBV6-5 combines with J gene TRBJ1-3; a possible D gene is TRBD1 (5 bases). The length of the CDR3 is 15 residues. Germline CDR1 is MNHEY and CDR2 is SVGAGI. The ends were cut back, 2 bases at V and 2 bases at J, with 10 bases in the middle. CDR3 loop: CASSYGQGAGNTIYF. CDR3 bases: TGTGCCAGCAGTTACGGCCAGGGTGCTGGAAACACCATATATTTT.

The V and J genes are TRBV9 and TRBJ2-3; D is possibly TRBD2 (5 bases). The V end was cut by 4 bases, the J end by 2 bases, with 14 bases between. This CDR3 has 15 residues. Looked up from germline, CDR1 is SGDLS and CDR2 is YYNGEE. CDR3 sequence reads: CASSPGGSNTDTQYF. Written as DNA, the CDR3 is TGTGCCAGCAGCCCGGGCGGGTCCAACACAGATACGCAGTATTTT.

This chain joins TRBV11-2 and TRBJ2-1; maybe TRBD2 (6 bases). The germline CDR1 and CDR2 sequences are SGHAT and FQNNGV. Between the trimmed V and J ends, which lost 3 bases and 7 bases, there was a span of 10 bases. The CDR3 totals 13 residues. The CDR3 DNA is TGTGCCAGCAGCTTCGCGGGGAAAAATGAGCAGTTCTTC. Amino acid sequence: CASSFAGKNEQFF.

This clone has just one count. The chain recombines TRBV7-9 with TRBJ2-1; TRBD2 aligns across 13 bases. Trimming took 5 bases from V and 8 from J; bases not matched to a gene: 9. CDR1 is SEHNR and CDR2 is FQNEAQ in the germline V gene (reference sequence). This CDR3 has 16 residues. The CDR3 DNA sequence: TGTGCCAGCAGCAACTCCCGACTAGCGGGAGGTCATGAGCAGTTCTTC. Translating gives CASSNSRLAGGHEQFF.

In nucleotides, the CDR3 is TGTGCCAGCAGTTACTCGCGGGGCCCCAATTCACCCCTCCACTTT. Translation: CASSYSRGPNSPLHF. The chain recombines TRBV6-5 with TRBJ1-6; D may be TRBD1 (5 bases). Trimming removed 0 bases at V and 7 bases at J, with 10 bases between. The CDR3 runs 15 residues. CDR1 is MNHEY, CDR2 SVGAGI, per germline.

The rearrangement joins TRBV4-1 to TRBJ2-7; D perhaps matches TRBD1 (5 bases). Germline V lookup: CDR1 MGHRA, CDR2 YSYEKL. Between the trimmed V and J ends, which lost 0 bases and 0 bases, there was a span of 9 bases. This CDR3 spans 15 amino acids. The CDR3 coding sequence is TGCGCCAGCAGCCAAGAGTCAGGGCCCTCCTACGAGCAGTACTTC. This codes for CASSQESGPSYEQYF.